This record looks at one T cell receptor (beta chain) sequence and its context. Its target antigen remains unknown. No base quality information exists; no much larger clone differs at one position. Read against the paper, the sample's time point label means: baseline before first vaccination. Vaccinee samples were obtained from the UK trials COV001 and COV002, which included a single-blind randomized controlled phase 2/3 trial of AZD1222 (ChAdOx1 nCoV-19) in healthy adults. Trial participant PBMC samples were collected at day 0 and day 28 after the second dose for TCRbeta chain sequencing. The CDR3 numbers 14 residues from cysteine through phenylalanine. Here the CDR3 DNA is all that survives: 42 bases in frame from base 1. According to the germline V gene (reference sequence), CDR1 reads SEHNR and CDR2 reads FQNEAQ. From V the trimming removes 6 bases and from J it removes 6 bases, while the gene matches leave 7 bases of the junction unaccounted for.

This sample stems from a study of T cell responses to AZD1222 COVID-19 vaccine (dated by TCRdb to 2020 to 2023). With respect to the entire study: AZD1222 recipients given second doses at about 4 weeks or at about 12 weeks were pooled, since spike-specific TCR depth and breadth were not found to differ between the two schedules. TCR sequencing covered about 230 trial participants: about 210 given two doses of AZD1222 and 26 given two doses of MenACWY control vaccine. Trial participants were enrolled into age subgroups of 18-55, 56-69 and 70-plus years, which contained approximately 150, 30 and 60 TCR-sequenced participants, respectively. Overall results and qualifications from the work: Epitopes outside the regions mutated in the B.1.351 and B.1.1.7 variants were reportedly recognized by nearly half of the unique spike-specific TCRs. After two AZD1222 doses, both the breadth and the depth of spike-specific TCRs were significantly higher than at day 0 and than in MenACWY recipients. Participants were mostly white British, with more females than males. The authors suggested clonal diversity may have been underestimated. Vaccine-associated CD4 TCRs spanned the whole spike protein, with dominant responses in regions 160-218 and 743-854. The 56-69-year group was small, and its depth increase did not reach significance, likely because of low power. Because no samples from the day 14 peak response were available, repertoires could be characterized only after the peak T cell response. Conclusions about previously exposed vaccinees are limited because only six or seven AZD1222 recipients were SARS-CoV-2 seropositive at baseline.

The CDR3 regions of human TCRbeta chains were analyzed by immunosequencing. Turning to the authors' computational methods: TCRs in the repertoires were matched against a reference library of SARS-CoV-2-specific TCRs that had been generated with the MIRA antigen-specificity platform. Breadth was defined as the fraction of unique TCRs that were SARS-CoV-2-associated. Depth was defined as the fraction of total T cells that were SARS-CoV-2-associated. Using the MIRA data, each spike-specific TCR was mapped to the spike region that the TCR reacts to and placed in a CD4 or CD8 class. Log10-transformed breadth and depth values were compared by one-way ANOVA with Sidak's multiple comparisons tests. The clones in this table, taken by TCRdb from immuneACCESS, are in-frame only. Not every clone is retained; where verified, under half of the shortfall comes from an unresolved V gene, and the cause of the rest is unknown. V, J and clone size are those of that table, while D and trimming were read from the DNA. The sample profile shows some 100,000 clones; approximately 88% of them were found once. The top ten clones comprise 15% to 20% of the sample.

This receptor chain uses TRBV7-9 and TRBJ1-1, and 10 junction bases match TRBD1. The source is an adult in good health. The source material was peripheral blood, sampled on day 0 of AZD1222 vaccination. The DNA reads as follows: TGTGCCAGCAGGGCTACCGGGACAGGGGCTGAAGCTTTCTTT. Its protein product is CASRATGTGAEAFF.